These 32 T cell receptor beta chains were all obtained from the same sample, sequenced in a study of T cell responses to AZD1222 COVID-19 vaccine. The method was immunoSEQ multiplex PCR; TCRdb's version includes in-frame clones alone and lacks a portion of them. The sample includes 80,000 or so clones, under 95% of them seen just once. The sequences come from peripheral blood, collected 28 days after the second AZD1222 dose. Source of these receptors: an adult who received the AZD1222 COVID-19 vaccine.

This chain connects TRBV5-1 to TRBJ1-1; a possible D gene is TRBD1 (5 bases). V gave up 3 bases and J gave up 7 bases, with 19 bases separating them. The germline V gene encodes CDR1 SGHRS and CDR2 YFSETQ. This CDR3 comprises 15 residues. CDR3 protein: CASSSTRDGIFEAFF. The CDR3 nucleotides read TGCGCCAGCAGCTCAACTCGGGACGGAATATTTGAAGCTTTCTTT.

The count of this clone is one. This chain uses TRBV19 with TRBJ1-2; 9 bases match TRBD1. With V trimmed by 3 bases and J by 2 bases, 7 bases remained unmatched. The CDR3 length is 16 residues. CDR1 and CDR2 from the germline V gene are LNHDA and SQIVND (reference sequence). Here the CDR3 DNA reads TGTGCCAGTAGTATTGGTACAGGGGGCGCAAACTATGGCTACACCTTC. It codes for CASSIGTGGANYGYTF. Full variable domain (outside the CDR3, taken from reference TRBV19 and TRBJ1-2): DGGITQSPKYLFRKEGQNVTLSCEQNLNHDAMYWYRQDPGQGLRLIYYSQIVNDFQKGDIAEGYSVSREKKESFPLTVTSAQKNPTAFYLCASSIGTGGANYGYTFGSGTRLTVV.

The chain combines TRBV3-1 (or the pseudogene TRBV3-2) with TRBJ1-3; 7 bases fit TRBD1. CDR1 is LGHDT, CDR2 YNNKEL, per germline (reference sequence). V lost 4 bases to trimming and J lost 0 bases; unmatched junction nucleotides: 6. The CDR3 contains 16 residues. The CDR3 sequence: CASSPRGQVSGNTIYF. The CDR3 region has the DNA TGTGCCAGCAGCCCTAGGGGGCAGGTCTCTGGAAACACCATATATTTT.

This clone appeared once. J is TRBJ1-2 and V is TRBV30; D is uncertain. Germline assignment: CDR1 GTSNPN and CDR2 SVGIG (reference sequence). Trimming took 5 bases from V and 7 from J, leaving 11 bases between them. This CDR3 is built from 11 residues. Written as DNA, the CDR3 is TGTGCCTGGTCGAGTTGGGGTGGCTACACCTTC. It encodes CAWSSWGGYTF.

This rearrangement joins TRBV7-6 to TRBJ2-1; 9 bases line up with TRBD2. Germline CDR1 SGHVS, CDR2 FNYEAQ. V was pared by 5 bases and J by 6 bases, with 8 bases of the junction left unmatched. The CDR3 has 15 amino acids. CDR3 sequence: CASSPSGRGGNEQFF. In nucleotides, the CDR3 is TGTGCCAGCAGCCCCTCGGGGCGGGGGGGCAATGAGCAGTTCTTC.

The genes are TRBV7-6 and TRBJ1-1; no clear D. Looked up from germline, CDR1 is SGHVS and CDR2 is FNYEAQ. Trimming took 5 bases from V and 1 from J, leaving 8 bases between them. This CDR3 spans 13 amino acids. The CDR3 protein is CASSADKNTEAFF. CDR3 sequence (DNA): TGTGCCAGCAGCGCAGACAAGAACACTGAAGCTTTCTTT.

This chain's CDR3 is CATSSTTGGSTKNIQYF. The DNA for the CDR3 is TGTGCCACCAGCAGTACGACAGGGGGCTCGACCAAAAACATTCAGTACTTC. The chain employs TRBV15 and TRBJ2-4; 10 bases line up with TRBD1. The V gene end was trimmed by 3 bases and the J gene end by 2 bases; junction bases not matched to a gene: 7. The CDR3 covers 17 residues. Germline V CDR1 and CDR2: LNHNV, YYDKDF (reference sequence).

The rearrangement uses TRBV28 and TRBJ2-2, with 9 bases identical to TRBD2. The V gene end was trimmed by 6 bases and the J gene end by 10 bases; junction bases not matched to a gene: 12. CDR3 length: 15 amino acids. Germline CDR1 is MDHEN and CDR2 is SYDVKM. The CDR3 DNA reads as TGTGCCAGCAGACGATATAGCGGGAGCGGTCCGGAGCTGTTTTTT. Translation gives CASRRYSGSGPELFF.

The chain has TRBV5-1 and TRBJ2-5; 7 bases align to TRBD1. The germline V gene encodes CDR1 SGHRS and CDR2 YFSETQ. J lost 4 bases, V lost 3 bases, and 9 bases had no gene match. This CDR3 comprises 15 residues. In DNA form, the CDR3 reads TGCGCCAGCAGCTGGACAGGATCCGGGGTAGAGACCCAGTACTTC. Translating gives CASSWTGSGVETQYF.

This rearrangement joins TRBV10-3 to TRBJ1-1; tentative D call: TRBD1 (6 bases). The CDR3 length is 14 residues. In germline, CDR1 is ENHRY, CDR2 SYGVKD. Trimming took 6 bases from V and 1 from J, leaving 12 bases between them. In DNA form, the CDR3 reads TGTGCCATCAGGGAAGGGGGGCCGAACACTGAAGCTTTCTTT. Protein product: CAIREGGPNTEAFF.

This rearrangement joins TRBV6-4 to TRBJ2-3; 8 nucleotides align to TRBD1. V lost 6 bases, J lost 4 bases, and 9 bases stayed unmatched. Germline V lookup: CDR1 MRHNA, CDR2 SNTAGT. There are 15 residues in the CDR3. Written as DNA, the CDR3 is TGTGCCAGCAGACCTACCGGGACAGGCGCAGATACGCAGTATTTT. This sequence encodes CASRPTGTGADTQYF.

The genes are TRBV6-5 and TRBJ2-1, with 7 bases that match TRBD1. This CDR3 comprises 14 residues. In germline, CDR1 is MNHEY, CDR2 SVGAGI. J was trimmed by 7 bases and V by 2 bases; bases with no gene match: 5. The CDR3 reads CASSYRDRKNEQFF. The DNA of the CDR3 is TGTGCCAGCAGTTACAGGGACAGAAAAAATGAGCAGTTCTTC.

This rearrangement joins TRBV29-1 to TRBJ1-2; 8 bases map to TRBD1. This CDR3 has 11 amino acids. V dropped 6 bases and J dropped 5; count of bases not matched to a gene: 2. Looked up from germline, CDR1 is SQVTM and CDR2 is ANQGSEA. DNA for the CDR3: TGCAGCGTAACAGGGGGTTATGGCTACACCTTC. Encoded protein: CSVTGGYGYTF. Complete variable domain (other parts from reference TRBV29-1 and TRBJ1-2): SAVISQKPSRDICQRGTSLTIQCQVDSQVTMMFWYRQQPGQSLTLIATANQGSEATYESGFVIDKFPISRPNLTFSTLTVSNMSPEDSSIYLCSVTGGYGYTFGSGTRLTVV.

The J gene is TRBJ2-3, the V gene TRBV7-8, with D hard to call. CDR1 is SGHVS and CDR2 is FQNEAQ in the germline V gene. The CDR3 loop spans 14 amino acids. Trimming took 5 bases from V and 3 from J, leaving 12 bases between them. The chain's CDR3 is CASSPTPRTDTQYF. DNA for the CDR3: TGTGCCAGCAGCCCGACCCCCCGGACAGATACGCAGTATTTT.

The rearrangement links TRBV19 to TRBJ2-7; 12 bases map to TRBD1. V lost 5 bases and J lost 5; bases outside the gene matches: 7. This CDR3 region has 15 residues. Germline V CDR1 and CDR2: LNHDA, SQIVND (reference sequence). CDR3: CASSFTGTGGNEQYF. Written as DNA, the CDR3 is TGTGCCAGTAGTTTTACCGGGACAGGGGGCAACGAGCAGTACTTC. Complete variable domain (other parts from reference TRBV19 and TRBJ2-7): DGGITQSPKYLFRKEGQNVTLSCEQNLNHDAMYWYRQDPGQGLRLIYYSQIVNDFQKGDIAEGYSVSREKKESFPLTVTSAQKNPTAFYLCASSFTGTGGNEQYFGPGTRLTVT.

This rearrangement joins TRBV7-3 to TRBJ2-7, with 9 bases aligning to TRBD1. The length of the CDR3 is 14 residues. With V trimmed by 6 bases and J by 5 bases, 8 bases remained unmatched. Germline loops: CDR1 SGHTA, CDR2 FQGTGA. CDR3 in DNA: TGTGCCAGCAGAACCACAGGGGGCGCGGACGAGCAGTACTTC. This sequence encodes CASRTTGGADEQYF.

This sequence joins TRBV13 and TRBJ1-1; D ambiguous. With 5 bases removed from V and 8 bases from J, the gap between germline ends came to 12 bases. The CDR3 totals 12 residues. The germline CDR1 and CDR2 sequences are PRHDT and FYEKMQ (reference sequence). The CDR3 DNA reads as TGTGCCAGCAGCCTACAACTGTTAGAAGCTTTCTTT. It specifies CASSLQLLEAFF.

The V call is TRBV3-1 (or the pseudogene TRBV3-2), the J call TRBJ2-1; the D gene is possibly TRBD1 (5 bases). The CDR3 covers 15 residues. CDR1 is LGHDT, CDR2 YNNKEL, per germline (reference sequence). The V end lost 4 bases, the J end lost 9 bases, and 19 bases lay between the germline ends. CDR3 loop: CASSPRGGLYGEQFF. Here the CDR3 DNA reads TGTGCCAGCAGCCCAAGGGGCGGCTTGTATGGTGAGCAGTTCTTC.

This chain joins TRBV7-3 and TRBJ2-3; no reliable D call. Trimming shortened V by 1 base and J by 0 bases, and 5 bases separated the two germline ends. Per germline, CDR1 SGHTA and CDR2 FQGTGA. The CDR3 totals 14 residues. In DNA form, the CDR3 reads TGTGCCAGCAGCTTAAACCCCAGCACAGATACGCAGTATTTT. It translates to CASSLNPSTDTQYF.

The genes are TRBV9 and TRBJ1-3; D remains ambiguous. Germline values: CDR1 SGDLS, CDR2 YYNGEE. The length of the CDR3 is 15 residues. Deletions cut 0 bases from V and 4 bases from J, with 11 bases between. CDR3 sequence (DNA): TGTGCCAGCAGCGTAGCTGCCTTGGCCGGAAACACCATATATTTT. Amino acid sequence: CASSVAALAGNTIYF.

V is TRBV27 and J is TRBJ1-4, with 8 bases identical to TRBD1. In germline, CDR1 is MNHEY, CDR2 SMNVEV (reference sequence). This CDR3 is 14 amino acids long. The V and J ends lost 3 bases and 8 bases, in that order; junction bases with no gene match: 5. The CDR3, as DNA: TGTGCCAGCAGTTTTACCGGGACAGGCGAAAAACTGTTTTTT. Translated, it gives CASSFTGTGEKLFF.

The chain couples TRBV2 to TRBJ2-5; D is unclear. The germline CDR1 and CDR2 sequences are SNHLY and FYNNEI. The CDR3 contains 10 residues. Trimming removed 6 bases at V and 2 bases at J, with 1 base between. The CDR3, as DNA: TGTGCCAGCAGACAAGAGACCCAGTACTTC. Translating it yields CASRQETQYF.

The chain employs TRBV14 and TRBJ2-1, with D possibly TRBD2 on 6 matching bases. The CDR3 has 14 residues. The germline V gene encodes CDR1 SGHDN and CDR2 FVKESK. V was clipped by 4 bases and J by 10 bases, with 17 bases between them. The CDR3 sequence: CASSLRDSGPEQFF. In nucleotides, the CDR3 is TGTGCCAGCAGCCTGCGGGACTCGGGACCGGAGCAGTTCTTC.

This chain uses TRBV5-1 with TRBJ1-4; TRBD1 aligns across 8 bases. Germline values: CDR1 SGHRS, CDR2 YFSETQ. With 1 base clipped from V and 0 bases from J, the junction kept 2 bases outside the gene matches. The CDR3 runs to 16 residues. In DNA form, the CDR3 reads TGCGCCAGCAGCTTGCCAGGGGGCGCAACTAATGAAAAACTGTTTTTT. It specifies CASSLPGGATNEKLFF.

CDR3 sequence (DNA): TGTGCCTGGAGTGCCCGACTAGCGGGAGGGGAGACCCAGTACTTC. This sequence encodes CAWSARLAGGETQYF. The rearrangement links TRBV30 to TRBJ2-5; 14 bases map to TRBD2. This CDR3 is built from 15 residues. Germline lookup yields CDR1 GTSNPN and CDR2 SVGIG (reference sequence). V gave up 1 base and J gave up 5 bases; unmatched junction bases: 3.

CDR3 loop: CASSPGTAYEQYF. DNA for the CDR3: TGTGCCAGCAGCCCCGGGACAGCCTACGAGCAGTACTTC. This rearrangement joins TRBV5-6 to TRBJ2-7; 7 bases line up with TRBD1. With V trimmed by 4 bases and J by 2 bases, 3 bases remained unmatched. CDR3 length equals 13 residues. Germline lookup yields CDR1 SGHDT and CDR2 YYEEEE.

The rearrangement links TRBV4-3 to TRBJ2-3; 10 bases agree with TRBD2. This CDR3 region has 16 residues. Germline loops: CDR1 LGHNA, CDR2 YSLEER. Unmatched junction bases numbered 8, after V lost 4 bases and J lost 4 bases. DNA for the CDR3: TGCGCCAGCAGCCCACCGCTAGCGGGAGTCCCAGATACGCAGTATTTT. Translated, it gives CASSPPLAGVPDTQYF.

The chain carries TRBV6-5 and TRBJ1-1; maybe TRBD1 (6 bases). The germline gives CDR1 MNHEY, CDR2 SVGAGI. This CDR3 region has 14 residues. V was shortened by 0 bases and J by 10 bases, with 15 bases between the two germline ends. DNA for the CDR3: TGTGCCAGCAGTTACTCAGAGCAGGGGCTCGGAGCTTTCTTT. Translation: CASSYSEQGLGAFF.

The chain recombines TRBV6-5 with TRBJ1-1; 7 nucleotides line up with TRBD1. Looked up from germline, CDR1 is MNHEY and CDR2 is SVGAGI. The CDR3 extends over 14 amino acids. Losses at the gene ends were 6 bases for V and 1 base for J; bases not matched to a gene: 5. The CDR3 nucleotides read TGTGCCAGCAGAAAGACAGGGTCGAACACTGAAGCTTTCTTT. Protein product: CASRKTGSNTEAFF.

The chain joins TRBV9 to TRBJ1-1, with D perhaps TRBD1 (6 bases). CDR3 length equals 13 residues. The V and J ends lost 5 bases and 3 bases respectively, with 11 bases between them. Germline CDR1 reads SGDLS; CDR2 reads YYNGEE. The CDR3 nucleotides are TGTGCCAGCAGAGGGGGGGTGGACACTGAAGCTTTCTTT. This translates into CASRGGVDTEAFF.

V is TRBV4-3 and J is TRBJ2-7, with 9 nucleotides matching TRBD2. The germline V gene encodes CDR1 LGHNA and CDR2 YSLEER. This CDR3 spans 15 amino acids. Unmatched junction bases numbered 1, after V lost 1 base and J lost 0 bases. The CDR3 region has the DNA TGCGCCAGCAGCCAAGTAGCGGGAGTCTCCTACGAGCAGTACTTC. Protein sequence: CASSQVAGVSYEQYF.

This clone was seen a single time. The DNA for the CDR3 is TGTGCCAGCAGTGAACTAGAAGGGACTAGCGGATTTTACAATGAGCAGTTCTTC. This encodes CASSELEGTSGFYNEQFF. The chain combines TRBV6-4 with TRBJ2-1; 11 bases map to TRBD2. V gave up 3 bases and J gave up 4 bases; unmatched junction bases: 11. The CDR3 contains 18 residues. The germline gives CDR1 MRHNA, CDR2 SNTAGT.